This T cell receptor (beta chain) was found in a study of blood T cell repertoires in COVID-19. The wider study: The study drew acute and convalescent COVID-19 samples from the United States, Italy and Spain.

V shed 4 bases, J shed 5 bases, and the junction held 11 bases outside the gene matches. The CDR3 loop spans 17 amino acids. Germline assignment: CDR1 MGHDK and CDR2 SYGVNS. In the authors' workflow: Estimation of nucleated cell counts was performed using reference gene primer amplification. The protocol was immunoSEQ multiplex PCR, while the TCRdb copy is restricted to in-frame clones and leaves out a portion. From that table come the V and J calls and clone size; the DNA was used to work out D and trimming. The sample consists of under 350,000 clones, approximately 86% of them appearing once. Sequencing used peripheral blood. The V call is TRBV25-1, the J call TRBJ1-2, with 12 bases aligning to TRBD1. The sequence came from a man aged 70 or older with acute or convalescent COVID-19. CDR3 sequence: CASSVTGTGGASYGYTF. In DNA form, the CDR3 reads TGTGCCAGCAGTGTAACCGGGACAGGGGGCGCAAGTTATGGCTACACCTTC.